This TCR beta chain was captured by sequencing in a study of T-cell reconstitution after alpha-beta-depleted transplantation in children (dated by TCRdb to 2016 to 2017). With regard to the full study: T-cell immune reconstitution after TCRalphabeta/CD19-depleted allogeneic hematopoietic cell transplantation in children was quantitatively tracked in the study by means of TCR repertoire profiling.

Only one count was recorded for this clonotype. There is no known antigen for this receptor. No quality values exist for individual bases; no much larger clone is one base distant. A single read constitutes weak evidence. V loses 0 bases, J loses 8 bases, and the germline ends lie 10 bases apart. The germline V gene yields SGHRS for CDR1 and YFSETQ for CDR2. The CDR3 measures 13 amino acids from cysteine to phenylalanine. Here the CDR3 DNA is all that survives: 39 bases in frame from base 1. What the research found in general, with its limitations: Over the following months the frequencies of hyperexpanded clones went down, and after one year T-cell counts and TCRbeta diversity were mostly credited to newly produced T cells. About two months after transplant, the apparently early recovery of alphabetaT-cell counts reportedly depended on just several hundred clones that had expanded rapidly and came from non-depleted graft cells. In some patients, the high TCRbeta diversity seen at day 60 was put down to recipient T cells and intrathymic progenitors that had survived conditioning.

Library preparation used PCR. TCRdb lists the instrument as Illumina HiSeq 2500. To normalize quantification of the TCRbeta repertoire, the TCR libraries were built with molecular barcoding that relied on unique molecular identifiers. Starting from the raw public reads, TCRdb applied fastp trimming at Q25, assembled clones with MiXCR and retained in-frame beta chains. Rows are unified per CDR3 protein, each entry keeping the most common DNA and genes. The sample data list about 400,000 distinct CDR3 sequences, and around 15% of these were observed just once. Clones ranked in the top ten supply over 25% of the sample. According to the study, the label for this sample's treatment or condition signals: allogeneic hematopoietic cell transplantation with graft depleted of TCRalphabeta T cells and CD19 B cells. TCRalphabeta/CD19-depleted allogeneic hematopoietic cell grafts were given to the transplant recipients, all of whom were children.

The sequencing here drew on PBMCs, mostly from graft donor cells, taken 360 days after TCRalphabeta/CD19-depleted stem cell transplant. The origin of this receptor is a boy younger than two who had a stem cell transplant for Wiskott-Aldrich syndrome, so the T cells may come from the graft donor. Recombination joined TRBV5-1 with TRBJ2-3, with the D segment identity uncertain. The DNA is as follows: TGCGCCAGCAGCTTGGAAAGATTCGGTACGCAGTATTTT. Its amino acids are CASSLERFGTQYF.